This T cell receptor beta chain comes out of a study of shared clonotypes between healthy human individuals (dated by TCRdb to about 2020). For context, the study as a whole: Three men and a couple of women, aged 18 to 49 years, made up the cohort. Per donor, three plates each were used for CD4 naive and CD4 memory, two for CD8 naive, and one for CD8 memory. To estimate repertoire size and how much clonotype sharing occurs between individuals, the study deeply sequenced the blood TCR repertoires of five or six healthy adults. Different laboratories and diverse techniques were used to prepare libraries and sequence TCR repertoires, to increase sequencing depth and limit assay-specific biases. Leukapheresis yielded between about 0.85 and 10 billion PBMCs per donor.

Findings and caveats that apply to the study as a whole: Because the study included only a small number of donors, the genetic and exposure-history diversity represented was limited. Rarefaction of sorted-subset datasets indicated incomplete sequencing despite the large sequencing depth. Sampling was restricted to blood, and TCR repertoires in tissues likely differ from the TCR repertoires found in blood. Across a handful of donors, about 5.2% of naive CD4, 3.5% of naive CD8, around 2.5% of memory CD4, and over 0.35% of memory CD8 clonotypes were shared. Compared with non-shared clonotypes, clonotypes shared by all four sorted-subset donors had higher generation probabilities. Pairwise subsampling indicated that sequencing depth was expected to affect the degree of clonotype sharing among donors. Larger estimated clonotype richness was generally found for naive subsets than for memory subsets.

TCR CDR3 regions were amplified from genomic DNA by multiplex PCR using the deep immunoSEQ assay. Genomic DNA extracted from each cell subset was distributed evenly over all wells of several immunoSEQ 96-well plates, and each plate served as one replicate. Each replicate PCR for sorted subsets received about 0.2 ug genomic DNA, equal to about 30,000 T cell genomes. Purified libraries were quantified with a Qubit 3.0 fluorometer, sized on a Bioanalyzer 2100, and re-quantified with the KAPA Library Quantification kit. Every immunoSEQ 96-well plate was sequenced on a separate single-read 150-cycle Illumina NextSeq 550 flow cell. The paper's processing steps were these. The immunoSEQ output contained only junctional sequences without quality scores, so filtering could not match that applied to full-length reads. To assign V/J genes and CDR3, sequences were annotated using PyIR, a Python wrapper for IgBLAST v1.9, with IMGT germline references. Reads were filtered out if the reads had weak V/J assignments (E-value above 1e-6), no CDR3, stop codons, out-of-frame junctions, or ambiguous translated residues. A V3J clonotype was defined by an identical inferred V gene, J gene, and CDR3 amino acid sequence. To compute the percentage overlap between repertoires, the number of shared unique clonotypes was divided by the size of the smaller repertoire. Repertoire richness was assessed with RTK rarefaction, the Chao1 estimator, and Recon v2.1 estimates of unobserved clonotypes. For all TCRbeta clonotypes obtained by the gDNA method from a few donors, generation probabilities were computed with OLGA. The table comes from immuneACCESS by way of TCRdb, which keeps in-frame sequences with V and J called. Part of the clones is missing from these tables; in studies checked, under half for an unresolved V gene and the rest for unknown reasons. V and J calls and clone size are given by that table; D and trimming were obtained from the DNA. The sample records about 2 million clones, just under 95% of which are singletons. Jointly, the top ten make up 0.9% to 1.5% of the sample.

Trimming costs V 4 bases and J 2 bases, and their ends lie 9 bases apart. According to the germline V gene, CDR1 reads MGHRA and CDR2 reads YSYEKL. Measured from the cysteine to the phenylalanine, the CDR3 is 13 residues long. Left in the record is the CDR3 DNA by itself, 39 bases read in frame from the first base. CD8 naive samples were CD45RO-negative cells positively selected for CCR7, giving a CD45RA+CCR7+ population that excluded TemRA cells. The donors were healthy, HIV-negative adults who had no recently reported acute infections or vaccinations. Only Caucasian adults living in Nashville, Tennessee, USA were represented among the donors. Blood was obtained by leukapheresis, after which PBMCs were separated by Ficoll-Histopaque density gradient centrifugation and cryopreserved in liquid nitrogen vapor phase. Analytical flow cytometry was used to check the purity and quantity of each magnetically sorted T cell population. From each sorted fraction, genomic DNA was isolated and quantified by UV absorbance on a Nanodrop 2000c.

A note on this clone: Its binding antigen is unknown. No base qualities exist here, and no much larger clone lies one base off it.

The chain is assembled from TRBV4-1 and TRBJ2-7; the D gene is unclear. Sequencing used naive CD8+ T cells sorted from blood. This specimen's cell subset or site label, per the study, means: CD45RA+CCR7+. The TCR originated in a man aged 18 to 35 in good health. The CDR3 protein: CASSLDPAYEQYF. The bases read TGCGCCAGCAGCCTCGACCCGGCCTACGAGCAGTACTTC.